This passage covers 5 T cell receptor beta chains from one sample sequenced in a study of T cells in women clearing cervical HPV infection listed by TCRdb under 2018. Receptor libraries were prepared by the immunoSEQ multiplex PCR assay. Here the immuneACCESS table is served through TCRdb, limited to in-frame sequences with V and J called. Missing clones are a known gap in these copies; in checked studies unresolved V genes cover under half, and the rest lacks a known reason. The table of this sample itemizes about 37,000 clones. Of the sample, about 1.6% is held by the ten largest clones. The specimen sequenced was blood buffy coat. These receptors were collected from a woman between 18 and 69 years old with a cervical HPV16 infection that either progressed to CIN3+ or cleared (not recorded which).

Remarks on this clone: The read gets to within 3 residues of the CDR3 end, and the germline J gene fills in the rest. V and J are TRBV30 and TRBJ1-4, with D unclear. CDR1 is GTSNPN and CDR2 is SVGIG in the germline V gene (reference sequence). This CDR3 is 15 amino acids long. The sequenced CDR3 bases are TGTGCCTCTACGCCGGGGTCGGGATTGAATTCACCA. Translated, it gives CASTPGSGLNSP. The whole CDR3 protein is CASTPGSGLNSPLFF.

On this clone itself: One end of the junction varies from germline; a read error may be responsible. The read halts 3 residues ahead of the CDR3 end, with the missing end drawn from the germline J gene. The sample holds other DNA sequences that translate to the same CDR3. The rearrangement uses TRBV5-4 and TRBJ1-3; tentatively, D is TRBD1 (5 bases). The CDR3 length is 15 residues. Germline V gene lookup returns CDR1 SGHNT and CDR2 YYREEE (reference sequence). CDR3 loop: CASSLGAGPGNTIYF. The CDR3 bases that were read are TGTGCCAGCAGCTTGGGTGCAGGGCCTGGAAACACA.

Comment on this clone: Read data end 3 residues before the CDR3 end; the end is taken from the germline J gene. This sequence joins TRBV9 and TRBJ1-1; D might be TRBD1 (6 bases). The V and J ends lost 4 bases and 2 bases respectively, with 18 bases between them. The length of the CDR3 is 16 residues. Germline loops: CDR1 SGDLS, CDR2 YYNGEE. This CDR3 is CASSPLPTGINTEAFF. The sequenced CDR3 bases are TGTGCCAGCAGCCCACTCCCCACAGGGATCAACACTGAA.

Remarks on this clone: The read falls 3 residues short of the CDR3 end, and the missing part is taken from the germline J gene. This chain links TRBV7-6 with TRBJ1-4; a weak D match, TRBD1 (6 bases). The V gene's germline CDR1 is SGHVS and CDR2 FNYEAQ. The CDR3 runs 15 residues. V dropped 5 bases and J dropped 2 bases, with 12 bases sitting between them. The part of the CDR3 DNA that was read is TGTGCCAGCAGCCCGCGTGACAGGACTAATGAAAAA. It codes for CASSPRDRTNEK. The full CDR3 protein is CASSPRDRTNEKLFF.

Here the CDR3 reads CASSFTSGGNEQFF. Partial CDR3 DNA: TGCGCCAGCAGCTTTACTAGCGGTGGGAATGAG. The genes are TRBV5-1 and TRBJ2-1; 8 nucleotides line up with TRBD2. The read is 3 residues too short to cover the CDR3 end, so that end is filled in from the germline J gene. This CDR3 comprises 14 residues. The germline CDR1 and CDR2 sequences are SGHRS and YFSETQ. Trimming took 2 bases from V and 7 from J; bases not matched to a gene: 5.